Below, 20 T cell receptor beta chains from the same sample are listed, as sequenced in a study of blood T cell repertoires in COVID-19. Repertoires were generated with immunoSEQ multiplex PCR, while TCRdb's copy carries only in-frame clones and drops some. The sample shows approximately 72,000 clones, 70% to 90% of them seen only once. Specimen: peripheral blood. The receptors were sampled from a man aged 50 to 59 with acute or convalescent COVID-19.

The rearrangement links TRBV30 to TRBJ2-7; D is unresolved. The CDR3 consists of 15 residues. The germline gives CDR1 GTSNPN, CDR2 SVGIG (reference sequence). With 0 bases removed from V and 2 bases from J, the gap between germline ends came to 14 bases. In nucleotides, the CDR3 is TGTGCCTGGAGTGTACCCTCCAGTCCACCCTACGAGCAGTACTTC. It encodes CAWSVPSSPPYEQYF. The whole variable domain, filled in from reference TRBV30 and TRBJ2-7, reads SQTIHQWPATLVQPVGSPLSLECTVEGTSNPNLYWYRQAAGRGLQLLFYSVGIGQISSEVPQNLSASRPQDRQFILSSKKLLLSDSGFYLCAWSVPSSPPYEQYFGPGTRLTVT.

The DNA of the CDR3 is TGCGCCAGCAGCTCAGCAGGGCAATCACCCCTCCACTTT. Translated, it gives CASSSAGQSPLHF. The J gene is TRBJ1-6, the V gene TRBV5-1; D may be TRBD1 (5 bases). The V end lost 3 bases, the J end lost 10 bases, and 11 bases lay between the germline ends. The length of the CDR3 is 13 residues. The germline CDR1 and CDR2 sequences are SGHRS and YFSETQ.

CDR3 residues: CASSESTRPDTQYF. The CDR3 coding sequence is TGCGCCAGCAGTGAGTCGACTCGACCAGATACGCAGTATTTT. The J gene is TRBJ2-3, the V gene TRBV10-1, with no clear D. Trimming took 0 bases from V and 4 from J, leaving 8 bases between them. The CDR3 runs to 14 residues. Looked up from germline, CDR1 is WNHNN and CDR2 is SYGVQD (reference sequence).

The gene calls are TRBV3-1 (or the pseudogene TRBV3-2) and TRBJ2-3, with D perhaps matching TRBD2 (6 bases). CDR3 length equals 13 residues. The germline CDR1 and CDR2 sequences are LGHDT and YNNKEL (reference sequence). Trimming removed 4 bases at V and 4 bases at J, with 9 bases between. The CDR3 DNA is TGTGCCAGCAGCCCGGGACTTCCAGATACGCAGTATTTT. As protein: CASSPGLPDTQYF.

This chain joins TRBV27 and TRBJ2-7; 11 nucleotides match TRBD1. Germline V gene data show CDR1 as MNHEY and CDR2 as SMNVEV (reference sequence). Trimming removed 4 bases from V and 0 bases from J; junction bases left unmatched: 5. This CDR3 spans 16 amino acids. DNA of the CDR3: TGTGCCAGCAGTTCCCCCGGGACAGGGGGCTCCTACGAGCAGTACTTC. Its translation is CASSSPGTGGSYEQYF.

The table lists this clone with a count of one. The chain recombines TRBV6-6 with TRBJ1-1; 9 nucleotides match TRBD1. CDR1 and CDR2 from the germline V gene are MNHNY and SVGAGI (reference sequence). CDR3 length equals 13 residues. V was clipped by 5 bases and J by 3 bases; unmatched bases: 1. This CDR3 reads CASSRQGDTEAFF. The CDR3 nucleotides read TGTGCCAGCAGTCGACAGGGGGACACTGAAGCTTTCTTT.

The J gene is TRBJ1-6, the V gene TRBV27; unclear D gene. V lost 4 bases to trimming and J lost 9 bases, with 7 bases between them. CDR3 length: 12 residues. Germline V gene lookup returns CDR1 MNHEY and CDR2 SMNVEV (reference sequence). In DNA, the CDR3 is TGTGCCAGCAGTTCGAGGAGTTCACCCCTCCACTTT. Protein sequence: CASSSRSSPLHF.

V gene TRBV3-1 (or the pseudogene TRBV3-2) combines with J gene TRBJ2-7; D ambiguous. The length of the CDR3 is 13 residues. V was trimmed by 0 bases and J by 6 bases, leaving 9 bases between them. Germline V gene sequence: CDR1 LGHDT, CDR2 YNNKEL (reference sequence). Here the CDR3 reads CASSQELGSEQYF. The CDR3 DNA follows: TGTGCCAGCAGCCAAGAACTGGGCAGCGAGCAGTACTTC.

This chain uses TRBV7-2 with TRBJ2-3; D possibly corresponds to TRBD2 (6 bases). The CDR3 has 13 amino acids. Trimming removed 4 bases from V and 10 bases from J, with 15 bases in between. From germline, CDR1 is SGHTA and CDR2 FQGNSA. CDR3 sequence (DNA): TGTGCCAGCAGCTCCCTCCCGGGACTCGCGCAGTATTTT. Its translation: CASSSLPGLAQYF.

This chain connects TRBV19 to TRBJ1-6; 8 nucleotides match TRBD1. CDR1 and CDR2 (germline): LNHDA, SQIVND (reference sequence). The CDR3 has 14 amino acids. V shed 5 bases, J shed 9 bases, and the junction held 6 bases outside the gene matches. Written as DNA, the CDR3 is TGTGCCAGTAGTCCCCGGACAGGGCGTTCACCCCTCCACTTT. Amino acid sequence: CASSPRTGRSPLHF.

This chain links TRBV4-2 with TRBJ1-1; perhaps TRBD1 as D (5 bases). V was cut by 7 bases and J by 1 base, with 16 bases left in between. The CDR3 runs 15 residues. CDR1 and CDR2 (germline): LGHNA, YNFKEQ. The CDR3, as DNA: TGTGCCAGCAACCAGGGAGGGATGGGGAACACTGAAGCTTTCTTT. It is translated as CASNQGGMGNTEAFF.

This clone has only one observation. This chain uses TRBV30 with TRBJ2-1; TRBD1 aligns across 8 bases. In germline, CDR1 is GTSNPN, CDR2 SVGIG (reference sequence). This CDR3 contains 15 residues. Trimming took 1 base from V and 7 from J; bases not matched to a gene: 9. The CDR3 region is CAWSEGRQGKNEQFF. The CDR3 bases are TGTGCCTGGAGTGAAGGCCGACAGGGGAAAAATGAGCAGTTCTTC.

The gene calls are TRBV11-2 and TRBJ2-7; 9 bases are shared with TRBD1. CDR3 length equals 15 residues. Germline assignment: CDR1 SGHAT and CDR2 FQNNGV. The junction had 7 bases not matched to a gene; V was cut back by 2 bases and J by 5 bases. This CDR3 reads CASSLFADRGNEQYF. The DNA of the CDR3 is TGTGCCAGCAGCTTATTTGCGGACAGGGGTAACGAGCAGTACTTC. Filled out from reference TRBV11-2 and TRBJ2-7, the complete variable domain reads EAGVAQSPRYKIIEKRQSVAFWCNPISGHATLYWYQQILGQGPKLLIQFQNNGVVDDSQLPKDRFSAERLKGVDSTLKIQPAKLEDSAVYLCASSLFADRGNEQYFGPGTRLTVT.

This clone was seen once. The chain carries TRBV11-2 and TRBJ2-7, with 8 bases aligning to TRBD1. V gave up 0 bases and J gave up 6 bases; unmatched junction bases: 4. This CDR3 has 14 residues. From germline, CDR1 is SGHAT and CDR2 FQNNGV. The CDR3 nucleotides read TGTGCCAGCAGCTTAGACAGGGGGCCTGGCGAGCAGTACTTC. Protein sequence: CASSLDRGPGEQYF.

This clone has only one observation. This sequence joins TRBV2 and TRBJ1-2, with D unclear. The CDR3 has 16 residues. Per germline, CDR1 SNHLY and CDR2 FYNNEI. V dropped 8 bases and J dropped 1 base, with 20 bases sitting between them. CDR3 DNA sequence: TGTGCCAGCTATAGGCGGAGGACGGAGGATAACTATGGCTACACCTTC. Protein sequence: CASYRRRTEDNYGYTF.

This clone was counted once. The chain links TRBV7-9 to TRBJ1-2; TRBD1 matches 9 bases. Germline V gene data show CDR1 as SEHNR and CDR2 as FQNEAQ (reference sequence). V lost 4 bases to trimming and J lost 4 bases; unmatched junction nucleotides: 10. CDR3 length equals 16 residues. Here the CDR3 DNA reads TGTGCCAGCAGCTCGACTTCCGGGACAGGGAGCTATGGCTACACCTTC. Residues: CASSSTSGTGSYGYTF.

This chain links TRBV5-6 with TRBJ2-7; 8 bases line up with TRBD1. The CDR3 is 15 amino acids. V trimming: 4 bases; J trimming: 2 bases; junction bases outside the gene matches: 8. Per germline, CDR1 SGHDT and CDR2 YYEEEE. This CDR3 reads CASSRGTGPTYEQYF. CDR3 DNA: TGTGCCAGCAGCCGTGGGACAGGTCCAACCTACGAGCAGTACTTC.

The chain combines TRBV4-1 with TRBJ1-5; the match to TRBD1 covers 8 bases. CDR3 length: 15 residues. Germline lookup yields CDR1 MGHRA and CDR2 YSYEKL. J gave up 3 bases and V 7 bases, and 8 bases lay outside the gene matches. The CDR3 DNA sequence: TGCGCCAGCAAATTGGACAGGGAGAACAATCAGCCCCAGCATTTT. This gives the protein CASKLDRENNQPQHF.

The chain uses TRBV5-5 and TRBJ2-5; perhaps TRBD1 as D (6 bases). Per the germline V gene, CDR1 is SGHKS and CDR2 is YYEKEE (reference sequence). This CDR3 has 17 amino acids. Trimming cost V 0 bases and J 2 bases, with 17 bases left between them. Here the CDR3 reads CASSLVGPGAKQETQYF. Here the CDR3 DNA reads TGTGCCAGCAGCTTGGTCGGGCCAGGGGCAAAACAAGAGACCCAGTACTTC.

The chain links TRBV3-1 (or the pseudogene TRBV3-2) to TRBJ1-2, with TRBD1 as a possible D gene (6 bases). Trimming cost V 2 bases and J 7 bases, with 17 bases left between them. Germline CDR1 is LGHDT and CDR2 is YNNKEL (reference sequence). CDR3 length equals 15 residues. This CDR3 is CASSQSRQVLSGYTF. CDR3 coding DNA: TGTGCCAGCAGCCAATCCAGACAGGTCTTAAGTGGCTACACCTTC.